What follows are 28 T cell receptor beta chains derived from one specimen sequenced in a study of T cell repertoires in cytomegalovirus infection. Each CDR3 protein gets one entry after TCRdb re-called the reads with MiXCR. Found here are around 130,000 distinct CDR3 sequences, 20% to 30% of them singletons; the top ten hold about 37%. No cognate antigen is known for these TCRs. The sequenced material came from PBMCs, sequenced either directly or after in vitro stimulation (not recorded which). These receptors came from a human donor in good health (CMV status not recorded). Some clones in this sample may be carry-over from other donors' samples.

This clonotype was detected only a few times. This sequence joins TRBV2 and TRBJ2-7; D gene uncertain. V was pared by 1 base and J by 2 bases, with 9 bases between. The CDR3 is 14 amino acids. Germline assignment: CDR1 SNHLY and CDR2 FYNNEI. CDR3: CASSEGSLPYEQYV. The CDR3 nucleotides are TGTGCCAGCAGTGAAGGATCTCTCCCCTACGAGCAGTACGTC.

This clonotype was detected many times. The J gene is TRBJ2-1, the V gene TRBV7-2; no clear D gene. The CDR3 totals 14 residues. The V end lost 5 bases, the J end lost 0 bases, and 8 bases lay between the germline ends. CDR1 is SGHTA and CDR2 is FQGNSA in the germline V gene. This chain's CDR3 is CASSRDSSYNEQFF. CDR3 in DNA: TGTGCCAGCAGCAGGGATAGCTCCTACAATGAGCAGTTCTTC.

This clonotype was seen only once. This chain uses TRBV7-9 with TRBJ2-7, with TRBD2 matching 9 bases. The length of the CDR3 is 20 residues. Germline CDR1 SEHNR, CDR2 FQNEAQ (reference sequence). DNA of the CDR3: TGTGGTTCGGGGGATAAACGGACGAGACTAGCGGAAGGCCCCTGCTACGAGCAGTACGTC. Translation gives CGSGDKRTRLAEGPCYEQYV.

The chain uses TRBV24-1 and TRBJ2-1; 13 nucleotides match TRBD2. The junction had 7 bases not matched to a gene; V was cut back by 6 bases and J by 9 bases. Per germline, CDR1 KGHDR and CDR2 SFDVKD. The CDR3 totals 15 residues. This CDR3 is CATSWTSGRSIEQFF. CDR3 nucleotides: TGTGCCACCAGTTGGACTAGCGGGAGATCGATTGAGCAGTTCTTC.

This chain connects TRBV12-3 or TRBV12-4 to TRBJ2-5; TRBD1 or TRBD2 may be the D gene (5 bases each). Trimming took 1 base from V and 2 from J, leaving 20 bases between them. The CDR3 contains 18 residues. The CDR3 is CASSLGGRVTSGQETQYF. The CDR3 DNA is TGTGCCAGCAGTTTAGGGGGACGAGTCACGAGCGGACAAGAGACCCAGTACTTC.

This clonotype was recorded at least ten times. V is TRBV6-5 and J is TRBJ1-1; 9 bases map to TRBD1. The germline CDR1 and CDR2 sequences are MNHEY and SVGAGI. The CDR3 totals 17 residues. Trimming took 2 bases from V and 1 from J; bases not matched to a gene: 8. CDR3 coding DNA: TGTGCCAGCAGTTACGGGACAGGGATTGATGGGAACACTGAAGCTTTCTTT. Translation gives CASSYGTGIDGNTEAFF.

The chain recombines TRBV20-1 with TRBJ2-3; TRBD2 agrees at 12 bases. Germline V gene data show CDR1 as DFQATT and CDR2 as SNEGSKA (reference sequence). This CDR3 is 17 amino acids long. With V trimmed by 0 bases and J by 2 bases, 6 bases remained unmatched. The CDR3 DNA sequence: TGCAGTGCTAGAGATGCAGCTAGCGGGAGGGTCACAGATACGCAGTATTTT. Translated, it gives CSARDAASGRVTDTQYF.

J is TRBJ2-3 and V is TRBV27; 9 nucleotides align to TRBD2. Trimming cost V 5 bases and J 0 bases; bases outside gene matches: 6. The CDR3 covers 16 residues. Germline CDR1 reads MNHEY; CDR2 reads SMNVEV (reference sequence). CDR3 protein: CASSPGLAVSTDTQYF. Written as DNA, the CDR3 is TGTGCCAGCAGTCCGGGACTAGCCGTTAGCACAGATACGCAGTATTTT.

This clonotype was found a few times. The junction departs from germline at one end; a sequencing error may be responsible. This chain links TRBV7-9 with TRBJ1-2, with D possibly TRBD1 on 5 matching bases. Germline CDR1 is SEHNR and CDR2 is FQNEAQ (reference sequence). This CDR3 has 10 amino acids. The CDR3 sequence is CASSLLQEAF. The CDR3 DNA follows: TGTGCCAGCAGCTTATTACAGGAGGCCTTC.

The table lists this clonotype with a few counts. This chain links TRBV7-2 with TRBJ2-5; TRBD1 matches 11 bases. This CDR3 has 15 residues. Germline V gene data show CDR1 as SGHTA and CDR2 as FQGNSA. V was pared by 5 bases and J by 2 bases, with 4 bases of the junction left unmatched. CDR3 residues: CASSKDRGRQETQYF. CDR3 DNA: TGTGCCAGCAGCAAGGACAGGGGGCGTCAAGAGACCCAGTACTTC.

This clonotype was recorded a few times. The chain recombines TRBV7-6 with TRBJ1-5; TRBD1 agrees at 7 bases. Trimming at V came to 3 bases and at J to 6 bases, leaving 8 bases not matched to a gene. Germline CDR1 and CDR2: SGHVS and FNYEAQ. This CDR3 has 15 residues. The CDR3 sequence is CASSLGTASGQPQHF. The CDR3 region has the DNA TGTGCCAGCAGCTTGGGGACAGCCTCGGGTCAGCCCCAGCATTTT.

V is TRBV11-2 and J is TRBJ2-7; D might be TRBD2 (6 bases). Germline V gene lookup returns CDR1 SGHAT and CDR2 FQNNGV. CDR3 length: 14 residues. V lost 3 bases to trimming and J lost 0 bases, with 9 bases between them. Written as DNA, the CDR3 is TGTGCCAGCAGCTTTGCGGGGTTCTCCTACGAGCAGTACGTC. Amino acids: CASSFAGFSYEQYV.

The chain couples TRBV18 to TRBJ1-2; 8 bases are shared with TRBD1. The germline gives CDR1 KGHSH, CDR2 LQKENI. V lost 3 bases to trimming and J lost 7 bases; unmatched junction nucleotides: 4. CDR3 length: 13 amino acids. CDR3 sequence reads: CASSPYDRGGYTF. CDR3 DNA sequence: TGTGCCAGCTCACCCTATGACAGGGGTGGCTACACCTTC.

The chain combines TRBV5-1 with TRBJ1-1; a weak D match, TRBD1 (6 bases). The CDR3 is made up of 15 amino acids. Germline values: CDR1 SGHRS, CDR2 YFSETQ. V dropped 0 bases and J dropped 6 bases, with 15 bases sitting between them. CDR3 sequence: CASSLGPIRGPEAFF. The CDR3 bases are TGCGCCAGCAGCTTGGGACCCATCCGGGGGCCTGAAGCTTTCTTT.

Here the CDR3 reads CASSQLRGGNTEAFF. CDR3 nucleotide sequence: TGCGCCAGCAGCCAGTTAAGGGGGGGGAACACTGAAGCTTTCTTT. The chain recombines TRBV4-1 with TRBJ1-1, with D tentatively TRBD1 (6 bases). The CDR3 contains 15 residues. V dropped 3 bases and J dropped 1 base, with 12 bases sitting between them. Germline V CDR1 and CDR2: MGHRA, YSYEKL.

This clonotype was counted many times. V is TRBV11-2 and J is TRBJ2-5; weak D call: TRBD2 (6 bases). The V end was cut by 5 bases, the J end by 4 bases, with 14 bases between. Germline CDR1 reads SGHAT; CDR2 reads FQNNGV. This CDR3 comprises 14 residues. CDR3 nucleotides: TGTGCCAGCAGCGCTAGCGTGTTTGGAGAGACCCAGTACTTC. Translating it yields CASSASVFGETQYF.

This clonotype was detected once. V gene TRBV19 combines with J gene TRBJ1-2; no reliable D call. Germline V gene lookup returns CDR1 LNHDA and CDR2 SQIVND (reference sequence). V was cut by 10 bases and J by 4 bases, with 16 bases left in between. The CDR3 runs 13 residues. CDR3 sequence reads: CATSWPTRYGYTF. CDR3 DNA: TGTGCCACCTCCTGGCCGACCCGCTATGGCTACACCTTC.

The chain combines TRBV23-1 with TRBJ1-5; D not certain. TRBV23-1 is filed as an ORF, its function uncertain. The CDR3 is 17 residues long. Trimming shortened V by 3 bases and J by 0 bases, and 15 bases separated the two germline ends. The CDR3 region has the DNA TGCGCCAGCAGTCATGTGGTGACCTCTTATAGCAATCAGCCCCAGCATTTT. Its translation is CASSHVVTSYSNQPQHF.

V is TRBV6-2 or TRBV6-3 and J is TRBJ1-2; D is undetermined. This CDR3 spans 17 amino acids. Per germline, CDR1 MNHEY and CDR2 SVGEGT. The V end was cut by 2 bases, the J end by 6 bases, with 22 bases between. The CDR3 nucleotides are TGTGCCAGCAGTTACACCAGGACGGGATTTTTGATTGATGGCTACACCTTC. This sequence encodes CASSYTRTGFLIDGYTF.

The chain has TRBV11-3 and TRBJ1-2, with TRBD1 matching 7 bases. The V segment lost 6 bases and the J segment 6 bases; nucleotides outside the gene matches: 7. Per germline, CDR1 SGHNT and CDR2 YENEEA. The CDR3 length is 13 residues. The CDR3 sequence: CASRGPGGDGYTF. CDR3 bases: TGTGCCAGCAGGGGGCCAGGGGGAGATGGCTACACCTTC.

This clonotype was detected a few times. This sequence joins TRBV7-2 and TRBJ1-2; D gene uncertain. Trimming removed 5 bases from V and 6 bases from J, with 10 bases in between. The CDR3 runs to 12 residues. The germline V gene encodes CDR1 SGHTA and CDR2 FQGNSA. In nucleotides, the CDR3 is TGTGCCAGCAGCCTCGGCCTGGATGGCTACACCTTC. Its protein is CASSLGLDGYTF.

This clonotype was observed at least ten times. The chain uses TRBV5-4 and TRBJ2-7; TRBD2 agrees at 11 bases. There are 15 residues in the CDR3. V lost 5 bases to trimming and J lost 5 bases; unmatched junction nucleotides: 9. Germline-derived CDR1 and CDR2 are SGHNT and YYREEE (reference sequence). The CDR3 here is CASRLAGANPHEQYF. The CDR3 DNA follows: TGTGCCAGCAGACTAGCGGGAGCGAATCCCCACGAGCAGTACTTC.

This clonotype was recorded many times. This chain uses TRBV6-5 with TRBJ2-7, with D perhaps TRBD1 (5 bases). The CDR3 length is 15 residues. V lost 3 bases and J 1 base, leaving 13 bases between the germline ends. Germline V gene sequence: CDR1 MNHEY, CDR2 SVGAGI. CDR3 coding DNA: TGTGCCAGCAGTTATCGCGGACACCTTTCCTACGAGCAGTACTTC. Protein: CASSYRGHLSYEQYF.

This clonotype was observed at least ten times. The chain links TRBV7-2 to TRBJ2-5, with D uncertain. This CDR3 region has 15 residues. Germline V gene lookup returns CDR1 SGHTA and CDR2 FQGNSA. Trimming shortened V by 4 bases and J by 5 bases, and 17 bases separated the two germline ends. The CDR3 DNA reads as TGTGCCAGCAGCTCCAATGTACGGACCTCGGAGACCCAGTACTTC. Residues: CASSSNVRTSETQYF. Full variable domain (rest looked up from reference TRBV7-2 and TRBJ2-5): GAGVSQSPSNKVTEKGKDVELRCDPISGHTALYWYRQSLGQGLEFLIYFQGNSAPDKSGLPSDRFSAERTGGSVSTLTIQRTQQEDSAVYLCASSSNVRTSETQYFGPGTRLLVL.

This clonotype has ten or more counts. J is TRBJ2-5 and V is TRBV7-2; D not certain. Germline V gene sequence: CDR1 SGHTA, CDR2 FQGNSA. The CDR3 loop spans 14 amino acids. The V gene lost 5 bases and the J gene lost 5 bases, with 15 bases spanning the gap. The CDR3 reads CASSPITSGETQYF. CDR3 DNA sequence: TGTGCCAGCAGCCCTATCACCAGTGGGGAGACCCAGTACTTC. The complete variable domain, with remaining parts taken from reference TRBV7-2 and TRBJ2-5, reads GAGVSQSPSNKVTEKGKDVELRCDPISGHTALYWYRQSLGQGLEFLIYFQGNSAPDKSGLPSDRFSAERTGGSVSTLTIQRTQQEDSAVYLCASSPITSGETQYFGPGTRLLVL.

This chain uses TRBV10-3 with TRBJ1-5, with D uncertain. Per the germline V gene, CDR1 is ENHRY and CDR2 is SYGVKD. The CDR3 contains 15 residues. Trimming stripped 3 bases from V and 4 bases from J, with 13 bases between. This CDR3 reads CAISDADPRNQPQHF. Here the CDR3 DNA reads TGTGCCATCAGTGACGCGGACCCGAGGAATCAGCCCCAGCATTTT.

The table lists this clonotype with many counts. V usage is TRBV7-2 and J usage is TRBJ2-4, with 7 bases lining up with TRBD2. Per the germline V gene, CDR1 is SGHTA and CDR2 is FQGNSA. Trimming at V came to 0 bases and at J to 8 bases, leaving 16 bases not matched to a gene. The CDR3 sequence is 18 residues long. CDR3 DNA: TGTGCCAGCAGCTTAGCCGCCGGTTTATGGGACTATGGAGACATTCAGTACTTC. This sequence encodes CASSLAAGLWDYGDIQYF.

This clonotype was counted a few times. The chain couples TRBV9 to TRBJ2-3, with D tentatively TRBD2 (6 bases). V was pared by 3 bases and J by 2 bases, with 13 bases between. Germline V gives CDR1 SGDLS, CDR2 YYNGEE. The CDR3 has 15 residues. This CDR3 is CASSGAGTPTDTQYF. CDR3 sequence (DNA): TGTGCCAGCAGCGGCGCCGGGACTCCCACAGATACGCAGTATTTT.